The 9 T cell receptor beta chains below come from one sample, sequenced in a study of OX40 agonist ivuxolimab in advanced cancers. Clones were sequenced by immunoSEQ multiplex PCR, and TCRdb holds only the in-frame ones, with some missing. The top ten clones hold 21% of a sample with tens of thousands of clones, nearly 85% of them seen once. The source was CD4+ or CD8+ T cells sorted from blood, collected in a trial of the OX40 agonist ivuxolimab. These receptors were taken from an adult with an advanced solid tumor such as melanoma, head and neck, liver or kidney cancer.

This clone was counted between two and nine times. V and J are TRBV6-4 and TRBJ1-1; 11 bases line up with TRBD1. The trim removed 6 bases at V and 3 bases at J, leaving 0 bases unmatched. The CDR3 sequence is 13 residues long. Looked up from germline, CDR1 is MRHNA and CDR2 is SNTAGT. CDR3 sequence: CASRGQGDTEAFF. The DNA of the CDR3 is TGTGCCAGCAGGGGACAGGGGGACACTGAAGCTTTCTTT.

By frequency in the sample, this clone is medium-sized. The J gene is TRBJ1-5, the V gene TRBV5-1, with no clear D. The germline gives CDR1 SGHRS, CDR2 YFSETQ. The CDR3 is made up of 16 amino acids. V was cut by 0 bases and J by 2 bases, with 12 bases left in between. The CDR3 DNA is TGCGCCAGCAGCTTGGACCCCCCGTCAGGCAATCAGCCCCAGCATTTT. Its protein product is CASSLDPPSGNQPQHF. The full variable domain, rest sourced from reference TRBV5-1 and TRBJ1-5, is KAGVTQTPRYLIKTRGQQVTLSCSPISGHRSVSWYQQTPGQGLQFLFEYFSETQRNKGNFPGRFSGRQFSNSRSEMNVSTLELGDSALYLCASSLDPPSGNQPQHFGDGTRLSIL.

This clone was counted a single time. V is TRBV7-2 and J is TRBJ1-6, with a tentative D call TRBD1 (6 bases). The CDR3 spans 13 residues. CDR1 SGHTA and CDR2 FQGNSA come from the germline V gene. V was cut by 4 bases and J by 7 bases, with 8 bases left in between. CDR3 region: CASSWTENSPLHF. CDR3 DNA: TGTGCCAGCAGCTGGACAGAGAATTCACCCCTCCACTTT.

This chain joins TRBV18 and TRBJ2-1; 8 bases line up with TRBD1. V lost 2 bases, J lost 6 bases, and 12 bases stayed unmatched. Germline V CDR1 and CDR2: KGHSH, LQKENI. This CDR3 contains 17 residues. The CDR3 reads CASSPETGQATFNEQFF. The CDR3 DNA follows: TGTGCCAGCTCACCAGAAACGGGACAGGCTACCTTCAATGAGCAGTTCTTC.

The V call is TRBV28, the J call TRBJ2-7; D is unclear. Germline CDR1 and CDR2: MDHEN and SYDVKM. V was pared by 2 bases and J by 5 bases, with 10 bases between. The CDR3 has 13 residues. The CDR3 is CASSLNFLHEQYF. Here the CDR3 DNA reads TGTGCCAGCAGTTTAAACTTTTTGCACGAGCAGTACTTC.

The chain employs TRBV28 and TRBJ1-6; D might be TRBD1 (5 bases). The CDR3 sequence is 16 residues long. V was cut by 7 bases and J by 10 bases, with 23 bases left in between. The germline gives CDR1 MDHEN, CDR2 SYDVKM. The CDR3 loop reads CASTGGLSSVGSPLHF. The CDR3, as DNA: TGTGCCAGCACTGGGGGACTCTCTTCAGTGGGGTCACCCCTCCACTTT.

The chain couples TRBV2 to TRBJ2-5, with 7 bases aligning to TRBD2. The trim removed 5 bases at V and 2 bases at J, leaving 5 bases unmatched. The germline V gene encodes CDR1 SNHLY and CDR2 FYNNEI. The CDR3 spans 14 residues. The CDR3 region is CASSKDGRQETQYF. Here the CDR3 DNA reads TGTGCCAGCAGTAAGGACGGGAGGCAAGAGACCCAGTACTTC.

This rearrangement joins TRBV6-1 to TRBJ2-5; no definite D call. The DNA end is a closer match to TRBJ2-7, so the J assignment may be wrong. Germline loops: CDR1 MNHNS, CDR2 SASEGT. This CDR3 has 12 amino acids. CDR3 sequence (DNA): TGTGCCAGCAGTGAAAGGGTGTACGAGCAGTACTTC. It codes for CASSERVYEQYF.

V and J are TRBV9 and TRBJ2-7, with 8 bases aligning to TRBD1. V was clipped by 0 bases and J by 3 bases; unmatched bases: 5. CDR1 is SGDLS and CDR2 is YYNGEE in the germline V gene. The CDR3 covers 15 residues. CDR3 DNA: TGTGCCAGCAGCGTAGGAATGGACAGGGTCTACGAGCAGTACTTC. Translated: CASSVGMDRVYEQYF. The variable domain in full, with the rest retrieved from reference TRBV9 and TRBJ2-7, is DSGVTQTPKHLITATGQRVTLRCSPRSGDLSVYWYQQSLDQGLQFLIQYYNGEERAKGNILERFSAQQFPDLHSELNLSSLELGDSALYFCASSVGMDRVYEQYFGPGTRLTVT.